This T cell receptor beta chain originates from a study of cytomegalovirus exposure and HLA in healthy donors. Study observations and caveats: 87-base-pair reads could not separate some V segments, including TRBV6-2 and TRBV6-3.

Germline CDR1 reads MNHEY; CDR2 reads SMNVEV (reference sequence). V was trimmed by 7 bases and J by 7 bases, leaving 16 bases between them. The CDR3 totals 13 residues. With regard to this clone: As yet, its antigen is unknown.

Researchers ran the PCR with 60 Vbeta and 13 Jbeta primers. Sequenced by immunoSEQ multiplex PCR; TCRdb stores in-frame clones only, minus some. The table includes about 180,000 clones, 60% to 85% detected once. This chain joins TRBV27 and TRBJ1-1; a weak D match, TRBD1 (5 bases). The source material was PBMCs. This receptor was taken from a man aged 35 to 55 in good health and CMV-seronegative. CDR3 sequence: CASTPGGLGEAFF. The CDR3 DNA reads as TGTGCCAGCACCCCGGGGGGGTTGGGTGAAGCTTTCTTT.